This T cell receptor beta chain was recorded in a study of CD8+ T cells in alopecia areata. General observations from the study: For lesional scalp, especially alopecia totalis/universalis, clonality was higher than in normal scalp.

In the case of this clone: Its antigen is not identified.

The CDR3 sequence is 15 residues long. V gave up 2 bases and J gave up 3 bases, with 14 bases separating them. Germline CDR1 and CDR2: MNHEY and SVGAGI. The treatment: oral pan-JAK inhibitor, 5-10 mg twice daily. Peripheral blood, together with lesional scalp punch biopsies, was collected from alopecia areata patients. Following extraction, RNA underwent reverse transcription to cDNA, which served as the sequencing template. The repertoire was sequenced with immunoSEQ multiplex PCR; TCRdb's copy has only in-frame clones and lacks some. This table holds about 190,000 clones, approximately 67% found once.

The sequence was obtained from a human donor with alopecia areata. Sequencing used CD4+ T cells sorted from blood, obtained at approximately week 49, from a patient treated with tofacitinib. The chain joins TRBV6-5 to TRBJ2-7; unclear D gene. Written as DNA, the CDR3 is TGTGCCAGCAGTTACAGGCCTGGGTTAAACTACGAGCAGTACTTC. It translates to CASSYRPGLNYEQYF.